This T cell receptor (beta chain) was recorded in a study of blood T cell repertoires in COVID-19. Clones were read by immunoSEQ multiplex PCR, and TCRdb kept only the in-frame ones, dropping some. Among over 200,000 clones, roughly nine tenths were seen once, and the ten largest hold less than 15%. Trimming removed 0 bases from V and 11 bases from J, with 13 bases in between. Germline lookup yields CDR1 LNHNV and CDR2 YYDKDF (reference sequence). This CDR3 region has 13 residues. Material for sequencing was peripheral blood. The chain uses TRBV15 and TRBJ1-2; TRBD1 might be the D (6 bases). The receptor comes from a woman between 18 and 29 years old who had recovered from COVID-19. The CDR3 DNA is TGTGCCACCAGCAGAGATTCGGGGGGGCAATACACCTTC. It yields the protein CATSRDSGGQYTF.